This T cell receptor (beta chain) was recorded in a study of T-cell memory formation after mild COVID-19. Study background: There were largely donor-specific TCR clusters.

Notes on the study in general: Researchers could not confirm that second-wave clones peaking on day 37 targeted SARS-CoV-2. For contracting clones, CD4+ ones sat mainly in CM and EM, CD8+ in EMRA.

TCRdb itself ran the 5' RACE reads through MiXCR, one entry per CDR3 protein. The table has 580,000 or so distinct CDR3 sequences, approximately 15% seen once. This clonotype occurred many times. Its antigen is unknown. Germline values: CDR1 KGHDR, CDR2 SFDVKD. V was cut by 7 bases and J by 1 base, with 9 bases left in between. This CDR3 spans 13 amino acids. The TCR was taken from an adult woman who had mild COVID-19 (a few samples of this study predate the infection). Cell type and time point are not known. The sequenced material came from PBMCs or a T cell subset sorted from them (not recorded which). This chain connects TRBV24-1 to TRBJ1-1; no definite D call. The CDR3 DNA sequence: TGTGCCACCAGCCGGACGGAGAACACTGAAGCTTTCTTT. Translating it yields CATSRTENTEAFF.